The rows below give T cell receptor beta chains drawn from one sample of a study of T cells in localized non-small cell lung cancer. The protocol was immunoSEQ multiplex PCR, while the TCRdb copy is restricted to in-frame clones and leaves out a portion. The top ten clones hold approximately 9.9% of a sample with more than 2,000 clones, 18% of them seen once. Source: normal lung tissue next to the tumor, taken before any cancer treatment. The receptors originated from a man between 40 and 70 years old with stage I squamous cell lung carcinoma. CDR3s include the opening cysteine and the closing phenylalanine or tryptophan. A D gene is named only where the DNA matches it firmly. Rows give clone size only sometimes, using once, few, many, or a class for an expanded clone.

d_call	clone_size	v_call	j_call	cdr3_nt	cdr3_aa
TRBD2	few	TRBV29-1	TRBJ2-2	TGCAGCGTTGTTACGGGAGGGCCAGCCGGGGAGCTGTTTTTT	CSVVTGGPAGELFF
.	few	TRBV9	TRBJ1-3	TGTGCCAGCAGCGTAGACTCTGGAAACACCATATATTTT	CASSVDSGNTIYF
.	few	TRBV11-3	TRBJ1-5	TGTGCCAGCAGCTTAGACCCCCGGGTCGGTCAGCCCCAGCATTTT	CASSLDPRVGQPQHF
TRBD2	few	TRBV6-8	TRBJ2-2	TGTGCCAGCAGTTACCCCAGAACTAGCGGGAGTATAGCCGGGGAGCTGTTTTTT	CASSYPRTSGSIAGELFF
.	few	TRBV28	TRBJ1-5	TGTGCCAGCAGTTCTGGGCCGTATAGCAATCAGCCCCAGCATTTT	CASSSGPYSNQPQHF
TRBD2	few	TRBV11-3	TRBJ2-5	TGTGCCAGCAGCGCCGGGACTAGCAGAGAGACCCAGTACTTC	CASSAGTSRETQYF
TRBD2	.	TRBV18	TRBJ2-1	TGTGCCAGCTCACCACGGGGAGGGTCAGGGTACAATGAGCAGTTCTTC	CASSPRGGSGYNEQFF
.	.	TRBV30	TRBJ2-2	TGTGCCTGGAGTCCAAACTCGGCCGGGGAGCTGTTTTTT	CAWSPNSAGELFF
TRBD2	.	TRBV11-3	TRBJ2-2	TGTGCCAGCAGCCGACTAGCGGGAGAGACCGGGGAGCTGTTTTTT	CASSRLAGETGELFF
.	few	TRBV10-2	TRBJ1-1	TGCGCCAGCAGTGAACAATACACTGAAGCTTTCTTT	CASSEQYTEAFF
.	few	TRBV14	TRBJ2-1	TGTGCCAGCAGCCAGACTTTGGGGCTCTACAATGAGCAGTTCTTC	CASSQTLGLYNEQFF
TRBD1	.	TRBV9	TRBJ2-7	TGTGCCAGCAGCGTAGGTTGGGACAGGAGATACGAGCAGTACTTC	CASSVGWDRRYEQYF
TRBD1	.	TRBV28	TRBJ1-2	TGTGCCACCCTACTTCGGGACAGGGTGGTTGGCTACACCTTC	CATLLRDRVVGYTF
TRBD1	few	TRBV11-3	TRBJ2-6	TGTGCCAGCAGCCCCAGGGACAGGGGTCCAGCTGGGGCCAACGTCCTGACTTTC	CASSPRDRGPAGANVLTF
.	few	TRBV30	TRBJ2-7	TGTGCCTGGAGTGTTGGTACTGACAGATCCTACGAGCAGTACTTC	CAWSVGTDRSYEQYF
.	few	TRBV23-1	TRBJ2-1	TGCGCCAGCGGTCCAGGGTCGGTCAATGAGCAGTTCTTC	CASGPGSVNEQFF
TRBD1	.	TRBV6-8	TRBJ1-1	TGTGCCAGCAGTGTGGGACAGGGGGCCACTGAAGCTTTCTTT	CASSVGQGATEAFF
TRBD2	few	TRBV11-3	TRBJ2-2	TGTGCCAGCAGCGATCCGGGACTAGCGGGAGGTGGCGGGGAGCTGTTTTTT	CASSDPGLAGGGGELFF
.	.	TRBV5-1	TRBJ2-6	TGCGCCAGCAGCTTTTTTGGACGAAAACAAGACGTCCTGACTTTC	CASSFFGRKQDVLTF
TRBD1	few	TRBV11-3	TRBJ1-5	TGTGCCAGCAGCTTAATGCAGGGGGTTCAGCCCCAGCATTTT	CASSLMQGVQPQHF
TRBD2	few	TRBV9	TRBJ2-7	TGTGCCAGCAGCGTAGGGCGGGAGCCCCCCTACGAGCAGTACTTC	CASSVGREPPYEQYF
.	medium-sized	TRBV11-3	TRBJ2-1	TGTGCCAGCAGCTTGGAGGTAGGGGCCAATGAGCAGTTCTTC	CASSLEVGANEQFF
TRBD2	.	TRBV6-8	TRBJ2-1	TGTGCCAGCAGTTTACTAGCGGGAGGTTTAGAGCAGTTCTTC	CASSLLAGGLEQFF
TRBD2	.	TRBV23-1	TRBJ2-2	TGCGCCGACTACTATGGGACTAGCGGGAGCTCGAGCGGGGAGCTGTTTTTT	CADYYGTSGSSSGELFF
TRBD1	few	TRBV6-8	TRBJ2-2	TGTGCCAGTACAGGGGGCGGCGGGGAGCTGTTTTTT	CASTGGGGELFF
.	few	TRBV9	TRBJ2-1	TGTGCCAGCAGCGTAGTAGGGAGAAACAATGAGCAGTTCTTC	CASSVVGRNNEQFF
.	few	TRBV28	TRBJ1-1	TGTGCCAGCAGTTTATTTGCAGGGACCGAAGCTTTCTTT	CASSLFAGTEAFF
.	few	TRBV7-2	TRBJ2-7	TGTGCCAGCAGCTTAGCGCGGGACTACGAGCAGTACTTC	CASSLARDYEQYF
.	medium-sized	TRBV9	TRBJ2-2	TGTGCCAGCAGCTTAGGGCCCGGGGAGCTGTTTTTT	CASSLGPGELFF
.	.	TRBV9	TRBJ2-7	TGTGCCAGCAGCGTAGGGATTAGCCTCGGTGGCGAGCAGTACTTC	CASSVGISLGGEQYF
.	few	TRBV30	TRBJ1-2	TGTGCCTGTTCCGGGCCCCTATCTGCCTCCCTTGGCTACACCTTC	CACSGPLSASLGYTF
.	few	TRBV30	TRBJ1-4	TGTGCCTGGCAGGGAACTAATGAAAAACTGTTTTTT	CAWQGTNEKLFF
.	few	TRBV6-8	TRBJ2-1	TGTGCCAGCAGTGACCAGGCTCTTCAGGAGCAGTTCTTC	CASSDQALQEQFF
.	.	TRBV9	TRBJ2-3	TGTGCCAGCAGCGTACTCGGGGAGCACGGTACGCAGTATTTT	CASSVLGEHGTQYF
.	.	TRBV10-1	TRBJ1-1	TGCGCCAGCAGTGAGGGGGACACTGAAGCTTTCTTT	CASSEGDTEAFF
TRBD1	.	TRBV11-3	TRBJ2-7	TGTGCCAGCAGCCCATGGACAGGGGCCAGCTCCTACGAGCAGTACTTC	CASSPWTGASSYEQYF
TRBD1	.	TRBV25-1	TRBJ1-3	TGTGCCAGCAGTGGGGACAGGGTCCCTGGAAACACCATATATTTT	CASSGDRVPGNTIYF
TRBD1	.	TRBV9	TRBJ2-5	TGTGCCAGCAGCCCATCAGGGACAGGGGAGGAGACCCAGTACTTC	CASSPSGTGEETQYF
.	medium-sized	TRBV11-3	TRBJ2-2	TGTGCCAGCAGCTTGGTACAGGGTAAAGGGGAGCTGTTTTTT	CASSLVQGKGELFF
.	.	TRBV7-2	TRBJ2-4	TGTGCCAGCAGCGCCATCTGGGGGCAACTTCAGTACTTC	CASSAIWGQLQYF
.	few	TRBV4-1	TRBJ2-1	TGCGCCAGCAGCCGTCCCGGACCTACCCTCAATGAGCAGTTCTTC	CASSRPGPTLNEQFF
.	.	TRBV6-8	TRBJ2-1	TGTGCCAGCACTGTGTCCAGCTCCTACAATGAGCAGTTCTTC	CASTVSSSYNEQFF
TRBD1	medium-sized	TRBV11-3	TRBJ2-7	TGTGCCAGCAGCTTAGTGGGACAGGGGGCCGAGCAGTACTTC	CASSLVGQGAEQYF
TRBD2	.	TRBV19	TRBJ2-5	TGTGCCAGTAGTTCCTTAGCGGGGGGCGCTGCGGCCCAGTACTTC	CASSSLAGGAAAQYF
TRBD1	.	TRBV6-8	TRBJ2-3	TGTGCCAGCAGTGACGGTCAGGGGGCAGATACGCAGTATTTT	CASSDGQGADTQYF
.	.	TRBV28	TRBJ2-2	TGTGCCAGCAGTTCCCTCCACCCTAGGAAAACCGGGGAGCTGTTTTTT	CASSSLHPRKTGELFF
TRBD1	.	TRBV10-2	TRBJ2-7	TGCGCCAGCAGTGAGTCGGGGACAGACCTCTACGAGCAGTACTTC	CASSESGTDLYEQYF
TRBD1	few	TRBV30	TRBJ2-5	TGTGCCTGGGACAATGTGGGGACAGGGAAAGAGACCCAGTACTTC	CAWDNVGTGKETQYF
.	few	TRBV11-3	TRBJ2-1	TGTGCCAGCAGCAGGGACGGAAACTACAATGAGCAGTTCTTC	CASSRDGNYNEQFF
.	medium-sized	TRBV11-3	TRBJ2-6	TGTGCCAGCAGCTTGGATCGGGGCGCTGGGGCCAACGTCCTGACTTTC	CASSLDRGAGANVLTF
TRBD2	.	TRBV27	TRBJ2-3	TGTGCCAGCAGTTTCCGGGGACTAGCGTCTGGGATGGATACGCAGTATTTT	CASSFRGLASGMDTQYF
TRBD2	.	TRBV4-1	TRBJ2-1	TGCGCCAGCAGCCAAGTCCTAGCGGGAGGGCCTAAGCAGTTCTTC	CASSQVLAGGPKQFF
TRBD1	.	TRBV5-1	TRBJ1-3	TGCGCCAGCAGCCCTACCCCGGGACAGGAACTCTCTGGAAACACCATATATTTT	CASSPTPGQELSGNTIYF